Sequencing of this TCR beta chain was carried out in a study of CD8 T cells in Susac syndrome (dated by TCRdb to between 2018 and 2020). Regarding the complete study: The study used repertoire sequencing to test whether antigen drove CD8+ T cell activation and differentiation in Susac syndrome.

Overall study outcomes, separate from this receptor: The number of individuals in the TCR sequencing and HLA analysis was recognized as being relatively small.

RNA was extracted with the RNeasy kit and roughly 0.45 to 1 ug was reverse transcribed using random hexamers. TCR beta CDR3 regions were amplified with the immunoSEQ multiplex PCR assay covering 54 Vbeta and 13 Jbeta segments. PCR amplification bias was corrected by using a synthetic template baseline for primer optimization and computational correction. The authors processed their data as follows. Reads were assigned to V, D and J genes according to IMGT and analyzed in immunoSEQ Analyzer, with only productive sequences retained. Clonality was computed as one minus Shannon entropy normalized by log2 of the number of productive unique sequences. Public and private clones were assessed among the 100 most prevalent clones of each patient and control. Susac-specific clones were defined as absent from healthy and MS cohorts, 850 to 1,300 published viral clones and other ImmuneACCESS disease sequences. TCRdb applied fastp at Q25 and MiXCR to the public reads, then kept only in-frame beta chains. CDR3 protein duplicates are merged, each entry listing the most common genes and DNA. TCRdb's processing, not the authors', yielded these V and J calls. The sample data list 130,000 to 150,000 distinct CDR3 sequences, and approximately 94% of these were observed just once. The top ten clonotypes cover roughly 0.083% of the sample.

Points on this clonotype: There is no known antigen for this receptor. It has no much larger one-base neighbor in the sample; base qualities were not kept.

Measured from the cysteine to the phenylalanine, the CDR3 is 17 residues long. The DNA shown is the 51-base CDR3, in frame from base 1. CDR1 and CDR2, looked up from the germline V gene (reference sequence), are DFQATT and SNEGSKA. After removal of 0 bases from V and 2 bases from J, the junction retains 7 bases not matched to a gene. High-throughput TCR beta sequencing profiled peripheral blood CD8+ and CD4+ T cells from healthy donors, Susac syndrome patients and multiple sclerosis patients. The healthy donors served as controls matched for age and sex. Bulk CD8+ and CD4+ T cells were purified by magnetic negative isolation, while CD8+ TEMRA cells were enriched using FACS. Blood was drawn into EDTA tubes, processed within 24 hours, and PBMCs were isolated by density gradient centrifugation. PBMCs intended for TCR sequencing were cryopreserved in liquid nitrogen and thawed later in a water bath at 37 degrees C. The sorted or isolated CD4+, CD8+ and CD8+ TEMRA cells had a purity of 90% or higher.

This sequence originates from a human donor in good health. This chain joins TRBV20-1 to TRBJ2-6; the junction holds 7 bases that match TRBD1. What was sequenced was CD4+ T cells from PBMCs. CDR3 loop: CSARDFKTGTGANVLTF. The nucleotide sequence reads TGCAGTGCTAGAGATTTTAAGACAGGGACTGGGGCCAACGTCCTGACTTTC.